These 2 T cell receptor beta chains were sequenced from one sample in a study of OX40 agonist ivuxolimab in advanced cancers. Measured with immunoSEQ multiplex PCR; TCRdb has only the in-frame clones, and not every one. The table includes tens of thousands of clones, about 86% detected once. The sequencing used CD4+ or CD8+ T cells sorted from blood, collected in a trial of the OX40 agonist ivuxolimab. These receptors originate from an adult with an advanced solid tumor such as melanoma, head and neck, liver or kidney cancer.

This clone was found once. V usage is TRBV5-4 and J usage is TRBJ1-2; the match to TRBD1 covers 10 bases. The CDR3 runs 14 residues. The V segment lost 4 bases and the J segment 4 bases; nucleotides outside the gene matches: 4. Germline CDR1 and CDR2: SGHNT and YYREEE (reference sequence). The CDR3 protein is CASSVTGGGYGYTF. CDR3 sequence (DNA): TGTGCCAGCAGCGTGACAGGGGGCGGCTATGGCTACACCTTC.

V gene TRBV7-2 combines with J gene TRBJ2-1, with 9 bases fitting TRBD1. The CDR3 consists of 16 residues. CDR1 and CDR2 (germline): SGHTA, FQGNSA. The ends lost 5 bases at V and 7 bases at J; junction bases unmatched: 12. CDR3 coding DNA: TGTGCCAGCAGCAAATCTACCGGGACAGGGCAGAATGAGCAGTTCTTC. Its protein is CASSKSTGTGQNEQFF.